One and the same sample provided the 14 T cell receptor beta chains below, sequenced in a study of blood T cell repertoires in COVID-19 (dated by TCRdb to 2020 to 2021). The library came from the immunoSEQ multiplex PCR assay. This immuneACCESS table, as held by TCRdb, lists in-frame sequences with V and J called but not all clones. Of the missing ones, under half trace to an unresolved V gene in checked studies; the others have no known cause. The sample yields about 97,000 clones; around 87% were counted once. The biggest ten clones account for around 3% of the sample. Sequencing was performed on peripheral blood. The receptors were sampled from a man aged 50 to 60 with active or convalescent COVID-19.

This clone was picked up one time. The CDR3 loop reads CASSPGDNGDTEAFF. CDR3 nucleotide sequence: TGTGCCAGCAGCCCAGGGGACAATGGGGACACTGAAGCTTTCTTT. The rearrangement uses TRBV5-4 and TRBJ1-1; a weak D match, TRBD1 (6 bases). CDR3 length: 15 amino acids. Trimming cost V 4 bases and J 3 bases, with 16 bases left between them. Germline V lookup: CDR1 SGHNT, CDR2 YYREEE (reference sequence).

The chain is built from TRBV30 and TRBJ1-6; D is uncertain. Trimming removed 0 bases at V and 0 bases at J, with 6 bases between. CDR1 is GTSNPN, CDR2 SVGIG, per germline (reference sequence). This CDR3 comprises 15 residues. The CDR3 protein is CAWSVGSSYNSPLHF. The CDR3 DNA reads as TGTGCCTGGAGTGTTGGTAGCTCCTATAATTCACCCCTCCACTTT.

The chain combines TRBV7-9 with TRBJ1-1, with D perhaps TRBD1 (6 bases). This CDR3 is 14 amino acids long. CDR1 and CDR2 (germline): SEHNR, FQNEAQ (reference sequence). V lost 4 bases, J lost 2 bases, and 11 bases lay in between. The CDR3 protein is CASSSGHLNTEAFF. CDR3 nucleotide sequence: TGTGCCAGCAGCTCGGGACACCTAAACACTGAAGCTTTCTTT.

The V gene is TRBV28, the J gene TRBJ1-5; D is ambiguous. V shed 8 bases and J shed 1 base, with 6 bases lying between them. This CDR3 has 12 residues. Germline CDR1 and CDR2: MDHEN and SYDVKM. This CDR3 reads CASSGSNQPQHF. In nucleotides, the CDR3 is TGTGCCAGCTCCGGGAGCAATCAGCCCCAGCATTTT.

The chain recombines TRBV9 with TRBJ2-3; 9 nucleotides match TRBD2. The V gene end was trimmed by 4 bases and the J gene end by 6 bases; junction bases not matched to a gene: 6. This CDR3 comprises 14 residues. Germline CDR1 and CDR2: SGDLS and YYNGEE. The CDR3 DNA sequence: TGTGCCAGCAGCCCACGGACTAGCGTGGATACGCAGTATTTT. This encodes CASSPRTSVDTQYF. Based on the CDR3 plus reference TRBV9 and TRBJ2-3, the full variable domain is DSGVTQTPKHLITATGQRVTLRCSPRSGDLSVYWYQQSLDQGLQFLIQYYNGEERAKGNILERFSAQQFPDLHSELNLSSLELGDSALYFCASSPRTSVDTQYFGPGTRLTVL.

This chain connects TRBV2 to TRBJ2-5; 10 positions agree with TRBD2. Losses at the gene ends were 2 bases for V and 2 bases for J; bases not matched to a gene: 8. The CDR3 is 17 amino acids. Germline V CDR1 and CDR2: SNHLY, FYNNEI. The CDR3 nucleotides are TGTGCCAGCAGTGAAAGGCTAGCGGGGGCCATACAAGAGACCCAGTACTTC. As protein: CASSERLAGAIQETQYF.

The chain couples TRBV7-2 to TRBJ2-1; 9 nucleotides line up with TRBD2. Germline V lookup: CDR1 SGHTA, CDR2 FQGNSA. Germline trimming cut 1 base from V and 6 bases from J; bases unmatched to any gene: 1. This CDR3 comprises 14 residues. CDR3 coding DNA: TGTGCCAGCAGCTTAGGCGGGGGGGCCAATGAGCAGTTCTTC. This codes for CASSLGGGANEQFF.

The rearrangement joins TRBV25-1 to TRBJ1-1, with D maybe TRBD1 (6 bases). From germline, CDR1 is MGHDK and CDR2 SYGVNS. CDR3 length equals 11 residues. V was shortened by 4 bases and J by 12 bases, with 12 bases between the two germline ends. The CDR3 loop reads CASSGGLRTFF. Here the CDR3 DNA reads TGTGCCAGCAGTGGGGGGCTTAGGACTTTCTTT.

This clone was seen more than once but under ten times. The gene calls are TRBV4-1 and TRBJ1-1, with 7 bases aligning to TRBD1. This CDR3 contains 15 residues. In germline, CDR1 is MGHRA, CDR2 YSYEKL. V dropped 4 bases and J dropped 3; count of bases not matched to a gene: 8. CDR3 nucleotides: TGCGCCAGCAGCCCACAGGTAGGACAGGACACTGAAGCTTTCTTT. The encoded protein is CASSPQVGQDTEAFF.

The chain couples TRBV5-8 to TRBJ2-5; TRBD2 matches 14 bases. Germline CDR1 is SGHTS and CDR2 is YDEGEE. This CDR3 has 17 amino acids. Trimming cost V 3 bases and J 2 bases; bases outside gene matches: 6. The CDR3 is CASSSMGTSGGQETQYF. Written as DNA, the CDR3 is TGTGCCAGCAGCTCGATGGGGACTAGCGGGGGTCAAGAGACCCAGTACTTC.

This chain links TRBV13 with TRBJ1-3; 9 bases are shared with TRBD1. Germline V gene sequence: CDR1 PRHDT, CDR2 FYEKMQ (reference sequence). V lost 7 bases and J lost 6; bases outside the gene matches: 10. This CDR3 has 15 residues. CDR3 protein: CASTLTRDRENTIYF. The CDR3 coding sequence is TGTGCCAGCACCCTAACCCGGGACAGGGAAAACACCATATATTTT.

V usage is TRBV27 and J usage is TRBJ2-5; unclear D gene. Germline V gene lookup returns CDR1 MNHEY and CDR2 SMNVEV (reference sequence). Trimming removed 5 bases from V and 4 bases from J, with 17 bases in between. The CDR3 length is 15 residues. CDR3 DNA sequence: TGTGCCAGCAGTCTGAGATCCCCCGCGAGAGAGACCCAGTACTTC. Encoded protein: CASSLRSPARETQYF.

This sequence joins TRBV2 and TRBJ2-5; 9 bases fit TRBD1. V lost 5 bases to trimming and J lost 4 bases; unmatched junction nucleotides: 2. Germline assignment: CDR1 SNHLY and CDR2 FYNNEI. The CDR3 loop spans 13 amino acids. The CDR3 nucleotides read TGTGCCAGCAGTCCGACAGGGGGAGAGACCCAGTACTTC. Residues: CASSPTGGETQYF. Variable domain in full (rest from reference TRBV2 and TRBJ2-5): EPEVTQTPSHQVTQMGQEVILRCVPISNHLYFYWYRQILGQKVEFLVSFYNNEISEKSEIFDDQFSVERPDGSNFTLKIRSTKLEDSAMYFCASSPTGGETQYFGPGTRLLVL.

J is TRBJ1-1 and V is TRBV19, with 7 bases lining up with TRBD1. The germline V gene has CDR1 LNHDA and CDR2 SQIVND (reference sequence). J gave up 0 bases and V 4 bases, and 11 bases lay outside the gene matches. This CDR3 is 17 amino acids long. As DNA, the CDR3 is TGTGCCAGTAGTACCGGACAGGTGGGACTCTTGAACACTGAAGCTTTCTTT. Amino acids: CASSTGQVGLLNTEAFF. Based on the CDR3 plus reference TRBV19 and TRBJ1-1, the full variable domain is DGGITQSPKYLFRKEGQNVTLSCEQNLNHDAMYWYRQDPGQGLRLIYYSQIVNDFQKGDIAEGYSVSREKKESFPLTVTSAQKNPTAFYLCASSTGQVGLLNTEAFFGQGTRLTVV.